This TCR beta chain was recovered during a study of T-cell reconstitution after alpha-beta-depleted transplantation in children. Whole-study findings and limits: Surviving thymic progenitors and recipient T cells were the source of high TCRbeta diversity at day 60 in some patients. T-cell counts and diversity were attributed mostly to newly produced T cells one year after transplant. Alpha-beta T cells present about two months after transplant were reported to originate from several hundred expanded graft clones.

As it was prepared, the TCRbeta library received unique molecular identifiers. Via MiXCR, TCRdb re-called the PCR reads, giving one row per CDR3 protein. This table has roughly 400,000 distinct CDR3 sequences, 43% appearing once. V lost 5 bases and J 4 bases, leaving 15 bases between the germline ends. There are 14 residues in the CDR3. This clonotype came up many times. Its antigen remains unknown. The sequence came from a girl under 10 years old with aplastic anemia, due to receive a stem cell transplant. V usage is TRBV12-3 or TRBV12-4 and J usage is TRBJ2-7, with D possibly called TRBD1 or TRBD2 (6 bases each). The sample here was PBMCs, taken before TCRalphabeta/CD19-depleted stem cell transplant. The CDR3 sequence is CASSPLGGKYEQYF. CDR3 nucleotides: TGTGCCAGCAGTCCGCTGGGGGGCAAATACGAGCAGTACTTC.